Each of the 25 T cell receptor beta chains below was sequenced from the same sample in a study of T cell responses to AZD1222 COVID-19 vaccine (dated by TCRdb to 2020 to 2022). The time point label, read with the paper, signifies: baseline before first vaccination. The library was made by the immunoSEQ multiplex PCR assay. This is the immuneACCESS table as TCRdb keeps it, with only in-frame sequences that have V and J called. A part of the clones is gone; compared with another copy, unresolved V genes explain less than half, and the rest is unexplained. The sample contains tens of thousands of clones, over 60% of them found a single time. Jointly, the top ten make up over 6.5% of the sample. The sequenced sample was peripheral blood, obtained on day 0 of AZD1222 vaccination. These receptors were taken from an adult in good health.

The rearrangement links TRBV18 to TRBJ1-5, with TRBD1 as a possible D gene (5 bases). The CDR3 is 16 amino acids. CDR1 is KGHSH and CDR2 is LQKENI in the germline V gene. With 4 bases removed from V and 2 bases from J, the gap between germline ends came to 15 bases. CDR3 bases: TGTGCCAGCTCACGGGACGAGGCTCGGGGCAATCAGCCCCAGCATTTT. This codes for CASSRDEARGNQPQHF.

The rearrangement uses TRBV28 and TRBJ2-7; unclear D gene. Between the trimmed V and J ends, which lost 2 bases and 4 bases, there was a span of 6 bases. The CDR3 runs 12 residues. The germline V gene encodes CDR1 MDHEN and CDR2 SYDVKM. CDR3 sequence: CASSLDLYEQYF. CDR3 DNA: TGTGCCAGCAGTTTAGACTTATACGAGCAGTACTTC.

The chain joins TRBV7-9 to TRBJ2-1, with D tentatively TRBD2 (5 bases). Germline V lookup: CDR1 SEHNR, CDR2 FQNEAQ (reference sequence). CDR3 length equals 13 residues. Deletions cut 4 bases from V and 4 bases from J, with 8 bases between. CDR3 nucleotide sequence: TGTGCCAGCAGCTCCCCGGGATACAATGAGCAGTTCTTC. The encoded protein is CASSSPGYNEQFF.

This chain uses TRBV7-8 with TRBJ1-2, with unresolved D. V lost 1 base and J lost 0, with 9 bases in between. The CDR3 sequence is 15 residues long. Germline lookup yields CDR1 SGHVS and CDR2 FQNEAQ. The CDR3 sequence: CASSLEGISNYGYTF. In nucleotides, the CDR3 is TGTGCCAGCAGCTTAGAAGGGATCTCTAACTATGGCTACACCTTC.

The V gene is TRBV5-1, the J gene TRBJ1-6; 10 bases match TRBD1. V gave up 5 bases and J gave up 7 bases; unmatched junction bases: 9. The CDR3 loop spans 16 amino acids. Germline V lookup: CDR1 SGHRS, CDR2 YFSETQ. This chain's CDR3 is CASSSKTGGQNSPLHF. CDR3 coding DNA: TGCGCCAGCAGTTCGAAGACAGGGGGCCAGAATTCACCCCTCCACTTT.

V and J are TRBV4-1 and TRBJ2-1; D is unclear. V gave up 1 base and J gave up 0 bases, with 10 bases separating them. Germline V gene data show CDR1 as MGHRA and CDR2 as YSYEKL. This CDR3 is built from 16 residues. The DNA of the CDR3 is TGCGCCAGCAGCCAAGGAATAGATAGCTCCTACAATGAGCAGTTCTTC. It specifies CASSQGIDSSYNEQFF.

This clone was observed once. DNA for the CDR3: TGTGCCACCAGTGACCCCAGGGTAGGGGGGGACATTCAGTACTTC. Protein sequence: CATSDPRVGGDIQYF. V usage is TRBV24-1 and J usage is TRBJ2-4; weak D call: TRBD2 (7 bases). Germline V lookup: CDR1 KGHDR, CDR2 SFDVKD. Trimming left V 4 bases short and J 8 bases short, with 17 bases between. The CDR3 totals 15 residues.

The chain links TRBV4-1 to TRBJ1-2; D is undetermined. V was cut by 0 bases and J by 0 bases, with 8 bases left in between. The CDR3 runs to 15 residues. In germline, CDR1 is MGHRA, CDR2 YSYEKL. CDR3: CASSQETRTNYGYTF. CDR3 DNA sequence: TGCGCCAGCAGCCAAGAGACGAGAACTAACTATGGCTACACCTTC.

The chain combines TRBV10-3 with TRBJ1-2; TRBD1 matches at 8 bases. The CDR3 has 13 amino acids. V trimming: 6 bases; J trimming: 4 bases; junction bases outside the gene matches: 4. Per the germline V gene, CDR1 is ENHRY and CDR2 is SYGVKD. CDR3 DNA: TGTGCCATCAGAGAGGACAGGGTCTATGGCTACACCTTC. Protein: CAIREDRVYGYTF.

The CDR3 region is CASSIGGIYGYTF. In DNA form, the CDR3 reads TGTGCCAGTAGTATAGGTGGAATCTATGGCTACACCTTC. This rearrangement joins TRBV19 to TRBJ1-2; no clear D gene. The germline gives CDR1 LNHDA, CDR2 SQIVND (reference sequence). V dropped 1 base and J dropped 4 bases, with 7 bases sitting between them. The CDR3 runs to 13 residues.

This rearrangement joins TRBV10-1 to TRBJ2-3; 10 nucleotides align to TRBD2. CDR3 length: 14 residues. Per the germline V gene, CDR1 is WNHNN and CDR2 is SYGVQD (reference sequence). V lost 5 bases, J lost 6 bases, and 5 bases stayed unmatched. The CDR3 spells CASSPGLASDTQYF. DNA for the CDR3: TGCGCCAGCAGTCCGGGACTAGCGAGTGATACGCAGTATTTT.

This chain links TRBV4-2 with TRBJ2-1, with 9 bases identical to TRBD2. This CDR3 is built from 18 residues. From germline, CDR1 is LGHNA and CDR2 YNFKEQ. Trimming took 1 base from V and 4 from J; bases not matched to a gene: 11. The DNA of the CDR3 is TGTGCCAGCAGCCAAGTCGGCGCGGGGGGGCCCAGTTACAATGAGCAGTTCTTC. Its translation is CASSQVGAGGPSYNEQFF.

The chain employs TRBV3-1 (or the pseudogene TRBV3-2) and TRBJ2-4; no definite D call. The CDR3 is made up of 14 amino acids. V lost 2 bases, J lost 2 bases, and 7 bases lay in between. Germline V gives CDR1 LGHDT, CDR2 YNNKEL (reference sequence). CDR3: CASSQTPPKNIQYF. The CDR3 region has the DNA TGTGCCAGCAGCCAAACGCCCCCCAAAAACATTCAGTACTTC.

The chain is built from TRBV19 and TRBJ1-6, with a tentative D call TRBD1 (5 bases). The CDR3 is 16 residues long. V was cut by 6 bases and J by 0 bases, with 12 bases left in between. In germline, CDR1 is LNHDA, CDR2 SQIVND (reference sequence). DNA of the CDR3: TGTGCCAGTAGACCCGCGGGGGGCTCCTATAATTCACCCCTCCACTTT. As protein: CASRPAGGSYNSPLHF.

The chain's CDR3 is CASSQQGGTEAFF. CDR3 in DNA: TGTGCCAGCAGCCAACAGGGGGGGACTGAAGCTTTCTTT. V gene TRBV12-3 or TRBV12-4 combines with J gene TRBJ1-1; 8 bases align to TRBD1. This CDR3 has 13 residues. The V and J ends lost 6 bases and 5 bases, in that order; junction bases with no gene match: 5.

This clone was observed a single time. The CDR3 bases are TGTGCCAGCAGTGACCCAGGGACCGTAATCTCCTACGAGCAGTACTTC. It codes for CASSDPGTVISYEQYF. The chain links TRBV2 to TRBJ2-7, with D possibly being TRBD1 or TRBD2 (5 bases each). Germline loops: CDR1 SNHLY, CDR2 FYNNEI. The V end lost 3 bases, the J end lost 0 bases, and 15 bases lay between the germline ends. The CDR3 has 16 residues.

The chain combines TRBV7-9 with TRBJ1-2; the D is unclear. The CDR3 length is 13 residues. The V end lost 4 bases, the J end lost 7 bases, and 13 bases lay between the germline ends. CDR1 and CDR2 (germline): SEHNR, FQNEAQ (reference sequence). The CDR3 is CASSSSQVRGYTF. DNA for the CDR3: TGTGCCAGCAGCTCTAGTCAGGTCCGTGGCTACACCTTC.

This chain connects TRBV24-1 to TRBJ2-3; no clear D gene. The CDR3 is 12 residues long. The germline V gene encodes CDR1 KGHDR and CDR2 SFDVKD. V dropped 0 bases and J dropped 5 bases, with 2 bases sitting between them. The CDR3 DNA reads TGTGCCACCAGTGATTTGCTAGATACGCAGTATTTT. Protein sequence: CATSDLLDTQYF.

The chain links TRBV18 to TRBJ2-1, with TRBD1 as a possible D gene (6 bases). The CDR3 consists of 14 residues. V shed 3 bases and J shed 4 bases, with 10 bases lying between them. Germline assignment: CDR1 KGHSH and CDR2 LQKENI. This CDR3 is CASSPSGQYNEQFF. As DNA, the CDR3 is TGTGCCAGCTCACCTTCCGGACAGTACAATGAGCAGTTCTTC.

The chain employs TRBV18 and TRBJ1-5, with D uncertain. This CDR3 is built from 13 residues. Germline loops: CDR1 KGHSH, CDR2 LQKENI. The ends were cut back, 3 bases at V and 5 bases at J, with 8 bases in the middle. CDR3 region: CASSPGSDQPQHF. The CDR3 region has the DNA TGTGCCAGCTCACCGGGCTCCGATCAGCCCCAGCATTTT.

This chain connects TRBV7-6 to TRBJ2-5; no firm D call. V shed 1 base and J shed 2 bases, with 11 bases lying between them. CDR1 is SGHVS, CDR2 FNYEAQ, per germline. This CDR3 comprises 15 residues. CDR3 nucleotides: TGTGCCAGCAGCTTAGGGCCGTCAGCACAAGAGACCCAGTACTTC. Translation: CASSLGPSAQETQYF.

The chain joins TRBV21-1 to TRBJ2-1; the table names TRBD1, a call not compared with the DNA. TRBV21-1 is a known pseudogene. The CDR3 spans 16 residues. The CDR3 nucleotides read TGTGCCAGCAGCAAACTAAGGGGGCCGTTGGGCAATGAGCAGTTCTTC. Translating it yields CASSKLRGPLGNEQFF.

In its sample, this clone is medium-sized. V is TRBV15 and J is TRBJ2-7, with D perhaps assigned TRBD1 or TRBD2 (5 bases each). Trimming took off 0 bases at V and 7 bases at J, with 22 bases between the two ends. CDR1 LNHNV and CDR2 YYDKDF come from the germline V gene (reference sequence). This CDR3 is built from 17 residues. Written as DNA, the CDR3 is TGTGCCACCAGCAGAGATTCCGGGACCCAGGTTCGGGAAGAGCAGTACTTC. This translates into CATSRDSGTQVREEQYF.

The V and J genes are TRBV3-1 (or the pseudogene TRBV3-2) and TRBJ1-5; D gene unclear. The V end was cut by 0 bases, the J end by 3 bases, with 9 bases between. This CDR3 is 15 amino acids long. Per the germline V gene, CDR1 is LGHDT and CDR2 is YNNKEL (reference sequence). The CDR3 DNA sequence: TGTGCCAGCAGCCAAGATAGCCAGTTCAATCAGCCCCAGCATTTT. Translating gives CASSQDSQFNQPQHF.

The chain combines TRBV4-2 with TRBJ1-2; the D gene is possibly TRBD1 (6 bases). V shed 0 bases and J shed 2 bases, with 7 bases lying between them. CDR1 and CDR2 from the germline V gene are LGHNA and YNFKEQ. The length of the CDR3 is 14 residues. CDR3 residues: CASSQEGGNYGYTF. The CDR3 DNA is TGTGCCAGCAGCCAAGAAGGGGGAAACTATGGCTACACCTTC.